Shown below are 16 T cell receptor beta chains from a single sample sequenced in a study of response to subunit inactivated influenza vaccine. A single record per CDR3 protein comes from TCRdb applying MiXCR to the RT-PCR reads. Of roughly 570,000 distinct CDR3 sequences detected, 12% to 15% appear once; the ten largest clones hold 11%. The specimen was PBMCs from blood, collected 11 to 12 days after vaccination. Receptors were obtained from a man over 45 who received an inactivated influenza vaccine.

This clonotype rates as large. The chain recombines TRBV6-1 with TRBJ2-3; tentative D call: TRBD2 (6 bases). The V end was cut by 7 bases, the J end by 2 bases, with 13 bases between. The CDR3 contains 14 residues. Germline lookup yields CDR1 MNHNS and CDR2 SASEGT. The CDR3, as DNA: TGTGCCAGCATGGACCGGGGACTCACAGATACGCAGTATTTT. It encodes CASMDRGLTDTQYF.

J is TRBJ2-7 and V is TRBV30, with 14 bases lining up with TRBD2. Per germline, CDR1 GTSNPN and CDR2 SVGIG (reference sequence). V lost 0 bases and J lost 0; bases outside the gene matches: 7. The CDR3 sequence is 18 residues long. The CDR3 DNA is TGTGCCTGGAGTGTACGTGGGGGGACTAGCGGGAGCTCCTACGAGCAGTACTTC. Translating it yields CAWSVRGGTSGSSYEQYF.

This chain connects TRBV28 to TRBJ2-7; 9 positions agree with TRBD2. Germline assignment: CDR1 MDHEN and CDR2 SYDVKM. The junction had 8 bases not matched to a gene; V was cut back by 5 bases and J by 0 bases. The CDR3 covers 16 residues. The DNA of the CDR3 is TGTGCCAGCAGTCCCCCCCTAGCGGGACACTCCTACGAGCAGTACTTC. Translating it yields CASSPPLAGHSYEQYF.

A few counts support this clonotype. The chain uses TRBV5-1 and TRBJ2-4; 7 bases agree with TRBD2. Trimming at V came to 4 bases and at J to 5 bases, leaving 3 bases not matched to a gene. Per the germline V gene, CDR1 is SGHRS and CDR2 is YFSETQ. The CDR3 has 13 residues. DNA of the CDR3: TGCGCCAGCAGCCGGACTAGTGAAAACATTCAGTACTTC. This encodes CASSRTSENIQYF.

The chain combines TRBV4-1 with TRBJ1-6; possibly TRBD1 for D (5 bases). The germline V gene has CDR1 MGHRA and CDR2 YSYEKL. V was trimmed by 0 bases and J by 11 bases, leaving 14 bases between them. CDR3 length equals 15 residues. CDR3 region: CASSQDKGTLTPLHF. CDR3 bases: TGCGCCAGCAGCCAAGATAAGGGGACCCTGACACCCCTCCACTTT.

This clonotype was seen a few times. The V call is TRBV4-2, the J call TRBJ2-5; 16 nucleotides line up with TRBD2. The V segment lost 4 bases and the J segment 0 bases; nucleotides outside the gene matches: 8. CDR1 LGHNA and CDR2 YNFKEQ come from the germline V gene. There are 19 residues in the CDR3. The CDR3 nucleotides read TGTGCCAGCAGCCGTTTCCCGGGACTAGCGGGGGGGTACCAAGAGACCCAGTACTTC. This encodes CASSRFPGLAGGYQETQYF.

This clonotype has just a few counts. V and J are TRBV4-2 and TRBJ2-5; D is possibly TRBD1 or TRBD2 (5 bases each). Trimming shortened V by 2 bases and J by 1 base, and 11 bases separated the two germline ends. CDR3 length: 15 amino acids. Looked up from germline, CDR1 is LGHNA and CDR2 is YNFKEQ. The CDR3 DNA is TGTGCCAGCAGCCAAAGTTTCGGGACCCAAGAGACCCAGTACTTC. The encoded protein is CASSQSFGTQETQYF.

The CDR3 is CATQGATDTQYF. CDR3 DNA: TGCGCTACGCAGGGGGCAACAGATACGCAGTATTTT. The chain couples TRBV5-1 to TRBJ2-3; 8 nucleotides line up with TRBD1. The germline gives CDR1 SGHRS, CDR2 YFSETQ. The CDR3 covers 12 residues.

The chain recombines TRBV30 with TRBJ2-1; TRBD2 aligns across 12 bases. The germline CDR1 and CDR2 sequences are GTSNPN and SVGIG (reference sequence). Trimming cost V 4 bases and J 1 base; bases outside gene matches: 2. This CDR3 has 15 residues. For the CDR3, the DNA is TGTGCCTGGACCGGGACTAGCGGGTCCTACAATGAGCAGTTCTTC. This sequence encodes CAWTGTSGSYNEQFF. Based on the CDR3 plus reference TRBV30 and TRBJ2-1, the full variable domain is SQTIHQWPATLVQPVGSPLSLECTVEGTSNPNLYWYRQAAGRGLQLLFYSVGIGQISSEVPQNLSASRPQDRQFILSSKKLLLSDSGFYLCAWTGTSGSYNEQFFGPGTRLTVL.

This clonotype was observed a handful of times. The J gene is TRBJ2-5, the V gene TRBV6-2 or TRBV6-3; TRBD2 matches 8 bases. This CDR3 has 15 amino acids. The V gene end was trimmed by 6 bases and the J gene end by 2 bases; junction bases not matched to a gene: 8. Germline V lookup: CDR1 MNHEY, CDR2 SVGEGT. The CDR3, as DNA: TGTGCCAGCAGACGATTTAGCGGGGTTCAAGAGACCCAGTACTTC. Protein: CASRRFSGVQETQYF.

The chain joins TRBV7-2 to TRBJ2-7; TRBD2 aligns across 9 bases. This CDR3 region has 15 residues. The trim removed 7 bases at V and 6 bases at J, leaving 13 bases unmatched. Per the germline V gene, CDR1 is SGHTA and CDR2 is FQGNSA. CDR3 residues: CASNRGLAGFGEQYF. The DNA of the CDR3 is TGTGCCAGCAACCGGGGCCTAGCGGGATTTGGCGAGCAGTACTTC.

The chain employs TRBV7-2 and TRBJ1-2, with D tentatively TRBD1 (6 bases). The CDR3 has 17 residues. Germline V CDR1 and CDR2: SGHTA, FQGNSA. Trimming removed 5 bases at V and 2 bases at J, with 21 bases between. The CDR3 DNA reads TGTGCCAGCAGCCATATAAACACCGGGACACCAAACTATGGCTACACCTTC. This encodes CASSHINTGTPNYGYTF. The entire variable domain, with the rest obtained from reference TRBV7-2 and TRBJ1-2, is as follows: GAGVSQSPSNKVTEKGKDVELRCDPISGHTALYWYRQSLGQGLEFLIYFQGNSAPDKSGLPSDRFSAERTGGSVSTLTIQRTQQEDSAVYLCASSHINTGTPNYGYTFGSGTRLTVV.

This sequence joins TRBV5-1 and TRBJ2-7; 7 bases line up with TRBD2. The germline gives CDR1 SGHRS, CDR2 YFSETQ. The V segment lost 0 bases and the J segment 0 bases; nucleotides outside the gene matches: 3. The CDR3 spans 15 residues. Here the CDR3 reads CASSLDLAASYEQYF. CDR3 nucleotides: TGCGCCAGCAGCTTGGACCTAGCGGCCTCCTACGAGCAGTACTTC.

The J gene is TRBJ2-6, the V gene TRBV3-1; D is unclear. Germline V gene lookup returns CDR1 LGHDT and CDR2 YNNKEL (reference sequence). V was clipped by 4 bases and J by 5 bases, with 6 bases between them. The length of the CDR3 is 13 residues. CDR3 in DNA: TGTGCCAGCAGCCGCACCAGGGCCAACGTCCTGACTTTC. This gives the protein CASSRTRANVLTF. The whole variable domain, remainder taken from reference TRBV3-1 and TRBJ2-6, is DTAVSQTPKYLVTQMGNDKSIKCEQNLGHDTMYWYKQDSKKFLKIMFSYNNKELIINETVPNRFSPKSPDKAHLNLHINSLELGDSAVYFCASSRTRANVLTFGAGSRLTVL.

This clonotype was seen ten or more times. The chain recombines TRBV3-1 with TRBJ2-1, with 11 bases aligning to TRBD2. The CDR3 is 17 amino acids. CDR1 and CDR2 (germline): LGHDT, YNNKEL (reference sequence). The trim removed 3 bases at V and 2 bases at J, leaving 6 bases unmatched. The CDR3 reads CASSQEGLAETYNEQFF. CDR3 sequence (DNA): TGTGCCAGCAGCCAGGAGGGACTAGCGGAAACCTACAATGAGCAGTTCTTC.

This clonotype was detected ten times or more. V and J are TRBV7-6 and TRBJ2-7; 9 bases match TRBD1. This CDR3 is built from 15 residues. V was pared by 4 bases and J by 2 bases, with 6 bases of the junction left unmatched. The V gene's germline CDR1 is SGHVS and CDR2 FNYEAQ. The CDR3 loop reads CASSSAGTGTYEQYF. The CDR3 coding sequence is TGTGCCAGCAGCTCTGCCGGGACAGGGACCTACGAGCAGTACTTC.